Listed below are T cell receptor beta chains from one sample, sequenced in a study of blood T cell repertoires in COVID-19. Sequencing used immunoSEQ multiplex PCR; TCRdb keeps in-frame clones, though not all of them. The sample yields about 350,000 clones, more than 75% seen once. The specimen sequenced was peripheral blood. These receptors originate from a woman between 18 and 29 years old who had recovered from COVID-19. Each CDR3 is given without its conserved first and last residue. Not every row has a clone size; where given, it reads once, few, many or a size class.

J gene: TRBJ2-1; CDR3 length: 13; V gene: TRBV19; clone size: .; CDR3 protein: ASSRTESSYNEQF
J gene: TRBJ2-1; CDR3 length: 15; V gene: TRBV21-1; clone size: .; CDR3 protein: ASSKDNTSGPGNEQF
J gene: TRBJ1-3; CDR3 length: 14; V gene: TRBV7-2; clone size: .; CDR3 protein: ASSSLRGISGNTIY
J gene: TRBJ2-1; CDR3 length: 12; V gene: TRBV6-5; clone size: .; CDR3 protein: ASRYSGDYNEQF
J gene: TRBJ1-1; CDR3 length: 13; V gene: TRBV11-3; clone size: .; CDR3 protein: ASSRPDRVDTEAF
J gene: TRBJ2-6; CDR3 length: 16; V gene: TRBV15; clone size: .; CDR3 protein: ATRPPGTGVSGANVLT
J gene: TRBJ2-4; CDR3 length: 12; V gene: TRBV3-1/TRBV3-2; clone size: .; CDR3 protein: ASSQKLAKNIQY
J gene: TRBJ1-1; CDR3 length: 9; V gene: TRBV28; clone size: .; CDR3 protein: ASSWNTEAF
J gene: TRBJ1-3; CDR3 length: 13; V gene: TRBV7-2; clone size: .; CDR3 protein: ASSFGRISGNTIY
J gene: TRBJ2-1; CDR3 length: 12; V gene: TRBV18; clone size: .; CDR3 protein: ASSPTSGDNEQF
J gene: TRBJ2-2; CDR3 length: 14; V gene: TRBV4-3; clone size: .; CDR3 protein: ASSQHGTLNTGELF
J gene: TRBJ2-1; CDR3 length: 12; V gene: TRBV7-6; clone size: once; CDR3 protein: ASSSRLVYNEQF
J gene: TRBJ2-3; CDR3 length: 14; V gene: TRBV5-1; clone size: .; CDR3 protein: ASSSVTGQDTDTQY
J gene: TRBJ1-1; CDR3 length: 13; V gene: TRBV18; clone size: .; CDR3 protein: ASSPLAGMNTEAF
J gene: TRBJ1-5; CDR3 length: 13; V gene: TRBV9; clone size: few; CDR3 protein: ASSEGATGFEFQH
J gene: TRBJ1-4; CDR3 length: 13; V gene: TRBV6-5; clone size: once; CDR3 protein: ASGDPGQGEEKLF
J gene: TRBJ1-2; CDR3 length: 12; V gene: TRBV5-1; clone size: .; CDR3 protein: ASSLSGRNYGYT
J gene: TRBJ1-2; CDR3 length: 12; V gene: TRBV6-2/TRBV6-3; clone size: .; CDR3 protein: ASSPPGMGGGYT
J gene: TRBJ2-1; CDR3 length: 12; V gene: TRBV11-2; clone size: .; CDR3 protein: ASTTSVSYNEQF
J gene: TRBJ2-1; CDR3 length: 14; V gene: TRBV11-3; clone size: once; CDR3 protein: ASSSRLGRSYNEQF
J gene: TRBJ1-2; CDR3 length: 13; V gene: TRBV11-2; clone size: .; CDR3 protein: ASSLGQGYGYGYT
J gene: TRBJ2-3; CDR3 length: 11; V gene: TRBV15; clone size: once; CDR3 protein: ATSAQVTDTQY
J gene: TRBJ2-3; CDR3 length: 15; V gene: TRBV6-2/TRBV6-3; clone size: once; CDR3 protein: ASSPGGLAGFTDTQY
J gene: TRBJ1-2; CDR3 length: 11; V gene: TRBV7-2; clone size: .; CDR3 protein: ASSLVGGLGYT
J gene: TRBJ1-1; CDR3 length: 12; V gene: TRBV5-1; clone size: .; CDR3 protein: ASSLTGSNTEAF
J gene: TRBJ1-2; CDR3 length: 16; V gene: TRBV21-1; clone size: .; CDR3 protein: ASSKASGHDTANYGYT
J gene: TRBJ2-1; CDR3 length: 14; V gene: TRBV5-1; clone size: .; CDR3 protein: ASSSGLAGNYNEQF
J gene: TRBJ2-2; CDR3 length: 12; V gene: TRBV7-9; clone size: .; CDR3 protein: ASSSPSGPGELF
J gene: TRBJ2-1; CDR3 length: 13; V gene: TRBV5-5; clone size: .; CDR3 protein: ASSLGTGTYNEQF
J gene: TRBJ1-2; CDR3 length: 11; V gene: TRBV24-1; clone size: .; CDR3 protein: ATSAWAGHGYT
J gene: TRBJ1-4; CDR3 length: 15; V gene: TRBV5-4; clone size: .; CDR3 protein: ASSSGTGGRVNEKLF
J gene: TRBJ1-2; CDR3 length: 13; V gene: TRBV11-3; clone size: .; CDR3 protein: ASSSTRAEISGYT
J gene: TRBJ2-1; CDR3 length: 11; V gene: TRBV5-4; clone size: .; CDR3 protein: ASSPGGGHEQF
J gene: TRBJ2-1; CDR3 length: 14; V gene: TRBV4-3; clone size: .; CDR3 protein: ASSLGTSGSLNEQF
J gene: TRBJ2-3; CDR3 length: 14; V gene: TRBV4-3; clone size: .; CDR3 protein: ASSQDDLAGPDTQY
J gene: TRBJ1-2; CDR3 length: 11; V gene: TRBV15; clone size: .; CDR3 protein: ATSSGGGNGYT
J gene: TRBJ1-3; CDR3 length: 12; V gene: TRBV4-3; clone size: .; CDR3 protein: ASSQYPPGNTIY
J gene: TRBJ1-6; CDR3 length: 11; V gene: TRBV27; clone size: .; CDR3 protein: ASQGLGNSPLH
J gene: TRBJ1-2; CDR3 length: 11; V gene: TRBV19; clone size: .; CDR3 protein: ASSIGGRGSYA
J gene: TRBJ1-1; CDR3 length: 13; V gene: TRBV6-6; clone size: .; CDR3 protein: ASSGTGTANTEAF
J gene: TRBJ2-1; CDR3 length: 16; V gene: TRBV6-2/TRBV6-3; clone size: .; CDR3 protein: ASSPGLTAGPHGNEQF
J gene: TRBJ2-1; CDR3 length: 16; V gene: TRBV7-6; clone size: once; CDR3 protein: ASSLGLAELAERNEQF
J gene: TRBJ1-5; CDR3 length: 11; V gene: TRBV6-2/TRBV6-3; clone size: .; CDR3 protein: ASSYHRNQPQH
J gene: TRBJ1-2; CDR3 length: 15; V gene: TRBV19; clone size: .; CDR3 protein: ASSILRGTGPIYGYT